This T cell receptor (beta chain) originates from a study of blood T cell repertoires in COVID-19. Whole-study context: Researchers got acute and convalescent COVID-19 samples from the United States, Italy and Spain. Sources were T cells, B-cell-depleted T cells, or PBMCs; the material itself was cDNA or gDNA.

The V gene's germline CDR1 is MDHEN and CDR2 SYDVKM. The CDR3 is made up of 14 amino acids. In the authors' methods: Amplification from reference gene primers served as the basis for estimated nucleated cell counts. TCRdb keeps only in-frame clones here, not all; method: immunoSEQ multiplex PCR. V, J and clone size were drawn from that table, and D and trimming were deduced from the DNA. Here the sample spans around 250,000 clones, roughly nine tenths being singletons. Of note for this clone: The junction departs from germline at one end; a sequencing error may be responsible.

This receptor was obtained from a woman between 55 and 75 years old who had recovered from COVID-19. Sequenced material: peripheral blood. The chain couples TRBV28 to TRBJ1-2; TRBD1 matches 12 bases. Written as DNA, the CDR3 is TGTGCCAGCAGTCCTCCTGGGACAGGGGGCCTGTACTTCTTC. Its translation is CASSPPGTGGLYFF.